This TCR beta chain is drawn from a study of blood T cell repertoires in COVID-19. Study as a whole: Spain, Italy and the United States supplied samples that represented acute and convalescent COVID-19. Sample material is recorded as cDNA or gDNA derived from T cells, B-cell-depleted T cells, or PBMCs.

Per the authors' pipeline: Nucleated cell number was recorded as an estimate derived from reference gene primer amplification. Generated by immunoSEQ multiplex PCR, the TCRdb table keeps only in-frame clones and is missing some. The V and J calls and the clone size are those of that table, but D and trimming were determined from the DNA. Of 200,000 to 300,000 clones listed, 84% were seen once; the top ten hold 4.2%. The CDR3 length is 16 residues. The V gene lost 5 bases and the J gene lost 3 bases, with 16 bases spanning the gap. Germline V gene sequence: CDR1 SEHNR, CDR2 FQNEAQ (reference sequence).

Sequencing was performed on peripheral blood. This clonotype originated in a man in his sixties with acute or convalescent COVID-19. The V and J genes are TRBV7-9 and TRBJ1-4; no firm D call. In DNA form, the CDR3 reads TGTGCCAGCAGCGACGAGTGGAGGGCAGCTAATGAAAAACTGTTTTTT. Translating gives CASSDEWRAANEKLFF.